The 21 T cell receptor beta chains below were found in one sample sequenced in a study of regulatory T cells in long-lasting Graves disease. iRepertoire HTBI primers and Arm-PCR of CDR3 regions built TCR beta libraries. TCRdb reprocessed the multiplex PCR reads via MiXCR and lists one record per CDR3 protein. Of a few hundred thousand distinct CDR3 sequences in the sample, 21% are singletons; the top ten hold roughly an eighth. Noted time point: persistent/refractory GD, antithyroid drugs over 5 years with positive TRAb. From PBMCs, RNA was extracted and then used to make the TCR library. The specimen comprised peripheral blood mononuclear cells (PBMCs), sampled when the disease was refractory, from a patient treated with antithyroid drugs. The receptors here all came from a female donor with Graves disease.

The V gene is TRBV7-2, the J gene TRBJ2-3, with TRBD2 as a possible D gene (5 bases). V lost 5 bases and J 5 bases, leaving 11 bases between the germline ends. This CDR3 contains 13 residues. CDR1 is SGHTA and CDR2 is FQGNSA in the germline V gene. Written as DNA, the CDR3 is TGTGCCAGCAGCGCACCGGGGAAAGATACGCAGTATTTT. The encoded protein is CASSAPGKDTQYF.

This clonotype was observed many times. The chain links TRBV12-3 or TRBV12-4 to TRBJ1-5; D remains ambiguous. This CDR3 has 13 amino acids. Trimming removed 2 bases from V and 6 bases from J, with 8 bases in between. CDR3: CASSLNRPQPQHF. CDR3 coding DNA: TGTGCCAGCAGTTTAAATCGCCCTCAGCCCCAGCATTTT.

This clonotype turned up a few times. DNA for the CDR3: TGTGCCAGCAGTTACGCTTGGACATTAACCTACGAGCAGTACTTC. This sequence encodes CASSYAWTLTYEQYF. The chain combines TRBV28 with TRBJ2-7, with D tentatively TRBD1 (5 bases). The germline V gene encodes CDR1 MDHEN and CDR2 SYDVKM. Between the trimmed V and J ends, which lost 4 bases and 2 bases, there was a span of 15 bases. The CDR3 totals 15 residues.

The chain combines TRBV5-6 with TRBJ2-7; 7 nucleotides agree with TRBD1. This CDR3 contains 16 residues. Germline values: CDR1 SGHDT, CDR2 YYEEEE. V gave up 4 bases and J gave up 2 bases; unmatched junction bases: 12. CDR3 in DNA: TGTGCCAGCAGCGGGGGCCGGACAGGCGTACCCTACGAGCAGTACTTC. This gives the protein CASSGGRTGVPYEQYF.

In this sample, this clonotype turned up many times. The chain uses TRBV30 and TRBJ1-5; 10 bases agree with TRBD1. Germline V gene lookup returns CDR1 GTSNPN and CDR2 SVGIG (reference sequence). Trimming removed 1 base from V and 8 bases from J; junction bases left unmatched: 5. The length of the CDR3 is 14 residues. CDR3 residues: CAWSGQGAKKPQHF. Here the CDR3 DNA reads TGTGCCTGGAGTGGACAGGGGGCAAAAAAGCCCCAGCATTTT. The whole variable domain, filled in from reference TRBV30 and TRBJ1-5, reads SQTIHQWPATLVQPVGSPLSLECTVEGTSNPNLYWYRQAAGRGLQLLFYSVGIGQISSEVPQNLSASRPQDRQFILSSKKLLLSDSGFYLCAWSGQGAKKPQHFGDGTRLSIL.

The gene calls are TRBV5-6 and TRBJ2-4, with a tentative D call TRBD1 (6 bases). The CDR3 contains 13 residues. Germline V gene sequence: CDR1 SGHDT, CDR2 YYEEEE. The V and J ends lost 4 bases and 5 bases respectively, with 10 bases between them. This CDR3 reads CASSQRQENIQYF. The CDR3 coding sequence is TGTGCCAGCAGCCAGAGACAGGAAAACATTCAGTACTTC.

V gene TRBV18 combines with J gene TRBJ1-1; D is perhaps TRBD1 (6 bases). The CDR3 is 14 residues long. Trimming shortened V by 3 bases and J by 1 base, and 9 bases separated the two germline ends. Per the germline V gene, CDR1 is KGHSH and CDR2 is LQKENI. In DNA form, the CDR3 reads TGTGCCAGCTCACCCAGGACAGCGAACACTGAAGCTTTCTTT. The encoded protein is CASSPRTANTEAFF.

This clonotype has at least ten counts. In nucleotides, the CDR3 is TGTGCCAGCAGTCCCCCTGACAGGGTCTCTGAAGCTTTCTTT. Encoded protein: CASSPPDRVSEAFF. The genes are TRBV28 and TRBJ1-1; 7 bases agree with TRBD1. CDR1 is MDHEN, CDR2 SYDVKM, per germline. The CDR3 contains 14 residues. V lost 5 bases to trimming and J lost 6 bases; unmatched junction nucleotides: 9.

A note on this clonotype: A much larger clone differs by one base, so this may be a read error. The chain uses TRBV5-1 and TRBJ1-1, with 7 nucleotides matching TRBD1. CDR3 length: 17 residues. Germline values: CDR1 SGHRS, CDR2 YFSETQ. The CDR3 protein is CASSLGQGSSMNTETFF. Written as DNA, the CDR3 is TGCGCCAGCAGCTTGGGACAGGGATCATCAATGAACACTGAAACTTTCTTT.

About this clonotype itself: A read error may produce the germline difference seen at one junction end. This chain connects TRBV10-1 to TRBJ1-3; unclear D gene. Germline V gene lookup returns CDR1 WNHNN and CDR2 SYGVQD (reference sequence). The CDR3 is made up of 14 amino acids. The CDR3 sequence is CTSSQEDSGNTIYF. In DNA, the CDR3 is TGCACCAGCAGCCAGGAAGACTCTGGAAACACCATATATTTT.

This clonotype has at least ten counts. The chain joins TRBV24-1 to TRBJ2-5, with D tentatively TRBD1 (6 bases). The CDR3 consists of 16 residues. The germline gives CDR1 KGHDR, CDR2 SFDVKD. Between the trimmed V and J ends, which lost 1 base and 1 base, there was a span of 12 bases. This CDR3 reads CATSDFVQGTQETQYF. In DNA, the CDR3 is TGTGCCACCAGTGATTTTGTGCAGGGGACCCAAGAGACCCAGTACTTC.

V usage is TRBV20-1 and J usage is TRBJ1-2, with D perhaps matching TRBD1 (5 bases). V was pared by 3 bases and J by 0 bases, with 11 bases between. Germline CDR1 DFQATT, CDR2 SNEGSKA (reference sequence). This CDR3 has 14 amino acids. The CDR3 loop is CSASMGTSNYGYTF. CDR3 nucleotide sequence: TGCAGTGCTAGTATGGGGACCTCTAACTATGGCTACACCTTC.

This clonotype was observed many times. The V gene is TRBV7-3, the J gene TRBJ2-7; the match to TRBD1 covers 9 bases. Germline-derived CDR1 and CDR2 are SGHTA and FQGTGA. This CDR3 contains 13 residues. The ends lost 5 bases at V and 5 bases at J; junction bases unmatched: 4. CDR3 DNA sequence: TGTGCCAGCAGCCGGGACAGGGCAAACGAGCAGTACTTC. Its protein is CASSRDRANEQYF.

A few counts support this clonotype. The chain has TRBV15 and TRBJ2-2, with TRBD1 identical over 10 bases. Germline trimming cut 7 bases from V and 2 bases from J; bases unmatched to any gene: 4. Per the germline V gene, CDR1 is LNHNV and CDR2 is YYDKDF (reference sequence). CDR3 length: 15 amino acids. The CDR3 here is CATTRQGANTGELFF. The CDR3 DNA is TGTGCCACCACTCGACAGGGGGCAAACACCGGGGAGCTGTTTTTT.

The rearrangement links TRBV6-1 to TRBJ1-2, with D maybe TRBD1 (5 bases). CDR1 is MNHNS and CDR2 is SASEGT in the germline V gene. Trimming stripped 5 bases from V and 4 bases from J, with 17 bases between. The CDR3 loop spans 15 amino acids. For the CDR3, the DNA is TGTGCCAGCAGTCTTTTACCTGGGACGGGCTATGGCTACACCTTC. This sequence encodes CASSLLPGTGYGYTF.

In its sample, this clonotype was seen many times. In DNA, the CDR3 is TGCGCCAGCAGACAACAGGGGGCGGACACCGGGGAGCTGTTTTTT. Residues: CASRQQGADTGELFF. The chain has TRBV5-1 and TRBJ2-2; 9 positions match TRBD1. The CDR3 runs 15 residues. The germline V gene has CDR1 SGHRS and CDR2 YFSETQ. V dropped 5 bases and J dropped 3; count of bases not matched to a gene: 5. Full variable domain (missing parts from reference TRBV5-1 and TRBJ2-2): KAGVTQTPRYLIKTRGQQVTLSCSPISGHRSVSWYQQTPGQGLQFLFEYFSETQRNKGNFPGRFSGRQFSNSRSEMNVSTLELGDSALYLCASRQQGADTGELFFGEGSRLTVL.

This clonotype was seen a handful of times. The CDR3 coding sequence is TGTGCCAGCAGCTTAGGTGGGGGACAGGGGCATGGCTACACCTTC. This gives the protein CASSLGGGQGHGYTF. The chain couples TRBV7-9 to TRBJ1-2; 10 bases line up with TRBD1. Germline V gene lookup returns CDR1 SEHNR and CDR2 FQNEAQ (reference sequence). This CDR3 contains 15 residues. The junction had 5 bases not matched to a gene; V was cut back by 1 base and J by 6 bases.

The chain carries TRBV20-1 and TRBJ2-3; 8 bases line up with TRBD2. CDR1 is DFQATT, CDR2 SNEGSKA, per germline (reference sequence). Trimming cost V 0 bases and J 2 bases; bases outside gene matches: 4. The CDR3 has 15 amino acids. The CDR3 here is CSARDSGELTDTQYF. The CDR3 DNA is TGCAGTGCTAGAGATAGCGGGGAGCTCACAGATACGCAGTATTTT.

The J gene is TRBJ2-7, the V gene TRBV20-1, with TRBD1 matching 8 bases. V was clipped by 6 bases and J by 2 bases; unmatched bases: 12. The CDR3 has 15 residues. CDR1 is DFQATT and CDR2 is SNEGSKA in the germline V gene (reference sequence). CDR3 DNA: TGCAGTGCGAGAAACTTGGACAGGGCCACCTACGAGCAGTACTTC. Encoded protein: CSARNLDRATYEQYF.

This clonotype was found a few times. The chain combines TRBV7-9 with TRBJ2-7, with a possible D match to TRBD2 (7 bases). Trimming stripped 1 base from V and 6 bases from J, with 13 bases between. The length of the CDR3 is 14 residues. CDR1 SEHNR and CDR2 FQNEAQ come from the germline V gene (reference sequence). CDR3 region: CASSLGGRGGEQYF. As DNA, the CDR3 is TGTGCCAGCAGCTTAGGAGGGAGGGGGGGCGAGCAGTACTTC.

This clonotype was found many times. The chain joins TRBV28 to TRBJ2-7; D remains unclear. Per germline, CDR1 MDHEN and CDR2 SYDVKM. This CDR3 has 14 residues. V was shortened by 5 bases and J by 5 bases, with 16 bases between the two germline ends. The CDR3 DNA reads as TGTGCCAGCAGTCATGGCCCCAAATTCCACGAGCAGTACTTC. It is translated as CASSHGPKFHEQYF.